These T cell receptor beta chains were read from a single sample in a study of blood T cells in healthy people across ages. TCRdb re-analysed the 5' RACE reads in MiXCR, keeping a single row per CDR3 protein. The sample includes about 1.5 million distinct CDR3 sequences, 35% to 45% seen only once; the top ten take around 4%. The sequenced material came from blood. These receptors came from a woman younger than 30 in good health. CDR3s include the opening cysteine and the closing phenylalanine or tryptophan.

J gene: TRBJ2-1; V gene: TRBV7-9; CDR3 protein: CASSWETSGPNEQFF
J gene: NA; V gene: TRBV11-1; CDR3 protein: CASSIRTDYNEQYF
J gene: TRBJ1-2; V gene: TRBV6-2/TRBV6-3; CDR3 protein: CASSYRDLNYGYTF
J gene: TRBJ2-1; V gene: TRBV5-4; CDR3 protein: CASSLVSGRGYEQFF
J gene: TRBJ2-1; V gene: TRBV12-3/TRBV12-4; CDR3 protein: CASSTNVGGEQFF
J gene: TRBJ2-1; V gene: TRBV29-1; CDR3 protein: CSGRGGRNEQFF
J gene: TRBJ1-2; V gene: TRBV5-1; CDR3 protein: CASSPDGRYGYTF
J gene: TRBJ2-7; V gene: TRBV28; CDR3 protein: CASILLAGGPHEQYF
J gene: TRBJ2-6; V gene: TRBV3-1; CDR3 protein: CASSQDWTVLTF
J gene: TRBJ1-2; V gene: TRBV7-9; CDR3 protein: CASSETGSGYTF
J gene: TRBJ2-3; V gene: TRBV20-1; CDR3 protein: CSVGHTITDTQYF
J gene: TRBJ1-5; V gene: TRBV5-6; CDR3 protein: CASSYSSTELHQPQHF
J gene: TRBJ1-6; V gene: TRBV7-9; CDR3 protein: CASSLVNSPPHF
J gene: TRBJ2-3; V gene: TRBV7-6; CDR3 protein: CASSPSGSYSSTDTQYF
J gene: TRBJ2-4; V gene: TRBV5-1; CDR3 protein: CASSLPSLSSKNIQYF
J gene: TRBJ2-7; V gene: TRBV14; CDR3 protein: CASSQDINTFPYEQYF
J gene: TRBJ1-2; V gene: TRBV6-5; CDR3 protein: CASSHNRASNYGYTF
J gene: NA; V gene: TRBV6-2/TRBV6-3; CDR3 protein: CASSYARPTYEQFF
J gene: TRBJ2-1; V gene: TRBV20-1; CDR3 protein: CSARDADSSSYNEQFF
J gene: TRBJ2-5; V gene: TRBV5-1; CDR3 protein: CASSQSLGGEETQYF
J gene: TRBJ2-3; V gene: TRBV6-6; CDR3 protein: CASSLPTGTQYF
J gene: TRBJ1-4; V gene: TRBV2; CDR3 protein: CASSPGQHNEKLFF
J gene: TRBJ2-7; V gene: TRBV12-3/TRBV12-4; CDR3 protein: CASSPRQAVRTEQYF
J gene: TRBJ1-6; V gene: TRBV18; CDR3 protein: CASSLTGGNSPLHF
J gene: TRBJ1-2; V gene: TRBV7-9; CDR3 protein: CASSLPTGQFYGYTF
J gene: TRBJ2-7; V gene: TRBV4-1; CDR3 protein: CASSQESQISYEQYF
J gene: TRBJ2-7; V gene: TRBV12-3/TRBV12-4; CDR3 protein: CASTQTSGHSYEQYF